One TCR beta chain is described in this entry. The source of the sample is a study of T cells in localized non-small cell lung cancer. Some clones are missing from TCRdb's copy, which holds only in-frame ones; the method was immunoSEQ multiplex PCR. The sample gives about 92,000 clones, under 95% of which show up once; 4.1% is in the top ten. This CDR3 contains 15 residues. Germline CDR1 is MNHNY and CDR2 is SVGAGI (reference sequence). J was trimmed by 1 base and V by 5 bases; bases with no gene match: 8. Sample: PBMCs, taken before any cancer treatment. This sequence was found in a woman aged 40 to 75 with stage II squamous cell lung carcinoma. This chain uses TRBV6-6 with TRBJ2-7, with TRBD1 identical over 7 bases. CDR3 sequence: CASSNRDRASYEQYF. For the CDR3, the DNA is TGTGCCAGCAGTAACCGGGACAGAGCTTCCTACGAGCAGTACTTC.